This TCR beta chain appears in the sequencing data of a study of cytomegalovirus exposure and HLA in healthy donors. The data were produced by immunoSEQ multiplex PCR, yet TCRdb's version contains in-frame clones alone and is incomplete. The data show roughly 280,000 clones, 80% to 90% seen once. The sequence was obtained from a woman between 18 and 29 years old in good health and CMV-seronegative. The sample taken for sequencing was PBMCs.

The CDR3 bases are TGTGCCAGCAGTTATGTCAGTTCCTATGGCTACACCTTC. It translates to CASSYVSSYGYTF. The chain links TRBV28 to TRBJ1-2; D call uncertain. Germline V CDR1 and CDR2: MDHEN, SYDVKM. V lost 4 bases, J lost 4 bases, and 10 bases lay in between. The CDR3 totals 13 residues.